The T cell receptor beta chain described here comes from a study of T cell repertoires in cytomegalovirus infection. Whole-study context: A matching HLA type, together with CMV infection, was signaled by public TCR beta signatures.

TCRdb reprocessed the reads with MiXCR, giving one entry per CDR3 protein. The profile shows about 230,000 distinct CDR3 sequences, roughly 23% of them singletons. V dropped 0 bases and J dropped 7 bases, with 11 bases sitting between them. CDR1 and CDR2 (germline): SGHNT, YYREEE (reference sequence). This CDR3 is built from 14 residues. Of note for this clonotype: The target antigen is unknown.

Whole-study results and caveats: The study identified carriers of CMV plus the relevant HLA from cumulative public TCR beta family frequency. Dominating the ex vivo response were TCR beta clonotypes that were CMV-specific and HLA-C-restricted.

The V and J genes are TRBV5-4 and TRBJ2-1; TRBD1 is a possible D gene (6 bases). This receptor was obtained from a human donor in good health (CMV status not recorded). Some clones in this sample may be carry-over from other donors' samples. Sequencing was carried out using CD8+ T cells from PBMCs. The CDR3 loop is CASSLGIGQNEQFF. The CDR3, as DNA: TGTGCCAGCAGCTTGGGGATTGGACAGAATGAGCAGTTCTTC.